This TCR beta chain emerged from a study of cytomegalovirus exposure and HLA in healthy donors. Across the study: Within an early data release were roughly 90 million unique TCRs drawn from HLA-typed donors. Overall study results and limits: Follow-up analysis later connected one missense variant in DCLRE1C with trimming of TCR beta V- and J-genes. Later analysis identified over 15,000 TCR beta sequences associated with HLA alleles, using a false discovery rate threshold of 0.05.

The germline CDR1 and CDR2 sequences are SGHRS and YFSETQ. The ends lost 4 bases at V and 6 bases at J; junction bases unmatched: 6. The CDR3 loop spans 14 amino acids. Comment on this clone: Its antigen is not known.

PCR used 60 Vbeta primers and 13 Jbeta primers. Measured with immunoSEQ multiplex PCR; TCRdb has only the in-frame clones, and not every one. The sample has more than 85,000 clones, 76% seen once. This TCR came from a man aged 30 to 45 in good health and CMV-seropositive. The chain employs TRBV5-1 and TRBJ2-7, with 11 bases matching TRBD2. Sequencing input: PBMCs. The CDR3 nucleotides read TGCGCCAGCAGCCTAGCGGGGGGTTCATTCGAGCAGTACTTC. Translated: CASSLAGGSFEQYF.